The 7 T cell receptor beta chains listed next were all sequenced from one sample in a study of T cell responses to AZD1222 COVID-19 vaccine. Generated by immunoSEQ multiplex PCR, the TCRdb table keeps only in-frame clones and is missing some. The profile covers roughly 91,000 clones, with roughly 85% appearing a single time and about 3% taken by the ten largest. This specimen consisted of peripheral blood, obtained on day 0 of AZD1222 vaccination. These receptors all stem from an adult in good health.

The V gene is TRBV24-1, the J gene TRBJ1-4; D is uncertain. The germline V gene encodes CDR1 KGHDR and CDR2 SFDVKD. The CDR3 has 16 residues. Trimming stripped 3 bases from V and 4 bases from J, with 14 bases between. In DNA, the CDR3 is TGTGCCACCAGTGATCCTCGGGCTTCGGGTAATGAAAAACTGTTTTTT. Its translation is CATSDPRASGNEKLFF.

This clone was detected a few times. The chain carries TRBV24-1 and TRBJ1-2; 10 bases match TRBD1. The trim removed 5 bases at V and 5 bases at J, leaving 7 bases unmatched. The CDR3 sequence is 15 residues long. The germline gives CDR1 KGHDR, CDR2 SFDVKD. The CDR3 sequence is CATSGDRGQDYGYTF. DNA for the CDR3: TGTGCCACCAGTGGAGACAGGGGGCAAGATTATGGCTACACCTTC.

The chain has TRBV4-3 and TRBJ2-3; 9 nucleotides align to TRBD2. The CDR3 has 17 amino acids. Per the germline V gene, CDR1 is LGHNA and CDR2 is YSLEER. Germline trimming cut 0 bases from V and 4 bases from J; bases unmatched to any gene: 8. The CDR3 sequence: CASSQDSGGGAPDTQYF. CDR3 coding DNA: TGCGCCAGCAGCCAAGATTCCGGCGGGGGGGCCCCAGATACGCAGTATTTT.

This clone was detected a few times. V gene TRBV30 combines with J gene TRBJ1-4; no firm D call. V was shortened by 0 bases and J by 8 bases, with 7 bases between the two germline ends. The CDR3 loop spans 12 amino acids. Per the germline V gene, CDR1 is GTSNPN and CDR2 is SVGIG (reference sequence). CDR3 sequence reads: CAWSVPDEKLFF. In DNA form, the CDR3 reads TGTGCCTGGAGTGTACCCGACGAAAAACTGTTTTTT.

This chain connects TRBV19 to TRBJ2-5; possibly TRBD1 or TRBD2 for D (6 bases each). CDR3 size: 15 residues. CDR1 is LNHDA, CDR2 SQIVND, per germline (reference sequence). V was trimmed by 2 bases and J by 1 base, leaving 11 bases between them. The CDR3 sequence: CASSINTGAQETQYF. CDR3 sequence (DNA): TGTGCCAGTAGTATAAATACGGGGGCCCAAGAGACCCAGTACTTC.

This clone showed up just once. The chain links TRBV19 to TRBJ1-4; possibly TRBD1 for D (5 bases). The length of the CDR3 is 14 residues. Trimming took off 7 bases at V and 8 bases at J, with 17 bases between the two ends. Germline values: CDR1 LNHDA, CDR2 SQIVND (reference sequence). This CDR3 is CASTGDSGWEKLFF. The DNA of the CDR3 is TGTGCCAGTACCGGGGACTCAGGTTGGGAAAAACTGTTTTTT.

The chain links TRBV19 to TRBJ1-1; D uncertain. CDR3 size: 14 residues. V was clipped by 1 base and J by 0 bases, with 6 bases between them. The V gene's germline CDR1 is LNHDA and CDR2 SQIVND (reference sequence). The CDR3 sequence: CASSIVLMNTEAFF. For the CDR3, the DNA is TGTGCCAGTAGTATAGTCCTCATGAACACTGAAGCTTTCTTT.